What follows describes a single TCR beta chain. Its specificity is unknown. The data were obtained in a study of T cell responses to AZD1222 COVID-19 vaccine. Notes on the study in general: Clonal diversity was possibly underestimated; the donors were predominantly white British and more often female. Spike-specific TCR depth and breadth grew after two AZD1222 doses. With dominance at 160-218 and 743-854, vaccine-associated CD4 TCRs spanned spike.

The V segment lost 3 bases and the J segment 4 bases; nucleotides outside the gene matches: 8. The CDR3 runs 14 residues. CDR1 DFQATT and CDR2 SNEGSKA come from the germline V gene (reference sequence). Generated by immunoSEQ multiplex PCR, the TCRdb table keeps only in-frame clones and is missing some. The sample includes 160,000 or so clones, about 90% seen only once; the top ten take around 4.5%. The receptor comes from an adult in good health. This specimen was peripheral blood, taken on day 0 of MenACWY control vaccination. The gene calls are TRBV20-1 and TRBJ2-7, with 8 positions matching TRBD1. CDR3 DNA sequence: TGCAGTGCTAGTCTCCCCAGGGGGCAATACGAGCAGTACTTC. This translates into CSASLPRGQYEQYF.